A single T cell receptor beta chain is shown here with its context. Using its own MiXCR run on the PCR reads, TCRdb lists one record per CDR3 protein. The table shows over 12,000 distinct CDR3 sequences, with roughly 44% occurring only once. The entry originates in a study of tumor-infiltrating lymphocytes in oesophageal squamous cell carcinoma. This CDR3 has 12 amino acids. Trimming shortened V by 6 bases and J by 0 bases, and 6 bases separated the two germline ends. The rearrangement uses TRBV12-3 or TRBV12-4 and TRBJ2-7; D gene uncertain. The source material was blood. This clonotype was obtained from a male donor with esophageal squamous cell carcinoma. CDR3 sequence reads: CASSPSSYEQYF. For the CDR3, the DNA is TGTGCCAGCAGCCCCAGCTCCTACGAGCAGTACTTC.